This TCR beta chain is from a study of shared T cell receptors in the human thymus (dated by TCRdb to about 2021). Some background on the complete study: The study investigated the way shared, self-reactive T-cell receptor alpha chains are produced in the human thymus.

Libraries were constructed by the immunoSEQ multiplex PCR assay. What TCRdb holds here is the immuneACCESS table cut down to in-frame rearrangements. Part of the clones is not present; checked against another copy, under half of the missing clones reflect an unresolved V gene, and the others are unexplained. The table for this sample lists about 660,000 clones; 88% of them were counted only once. The ten most abundant clones make up around 0.0099% of the sample. CDR1 and CDR2 (GTSNPN, SVGIG) derive from the germline V gene (reference sequence). From V the trimming removes 8 bases and from J it removes 5 bases, while the gene matches leave 7 bases of the junction unaccounted for. CDR3 length: 15 amino acids, cysteine to phenylalanine. This entry keeps only the CDR3 DNA: 45 bases, framed from base 1. On this clone itself: Its cognate antigen has yet to be identified. Base qualities were left out, and no much larger clone turns up one base away.

These sequences were also reported in another study, on human thymus T cells. As the second paper documents: In Finland, the donors were immunologically healthy infants who were having open corrective cardiac surgery for congenital heart defects. Thymus tissue was obtained as surgical resects removed during corrective cardiac surgery. Both the thymic and the peripheral blood repertoires appeared to show biased V and J gene segment usage. The related research found that thymic TCR repertoires overlapped highly between unrelated individuals. The study characterized TCR alpha and beta repertoires from about 8 infant thymus samples and a few related peripheral blood samples. The infant donors were about 7 to 250 days old, and the cohort included several males and two females. Thymocytes were freed from the tissue by mechanical means and kept at -70 degrees C as pellets of roughly 9-30 million cells. A QIAsymphony instrument was used to extract genomic DNA from frozen cell pellets. TCRB and TCRAD loci were amplified from a standardized quantity of quality-controlled genomic DNA using the immunoSEQ multiplex PCR assay. The amplicons spanned the V(D)J region and were long enough to cover the CDR3 and allow V and J genes to be identified. Through the commercial immunoSEQ service, the amplicons were sequenced on an Illumina platform. Corrections for primer bias and sequencing errors followed previously described methods, while TCRAD and TCRB definitions were based on the IMGT database. The repertoires were analysed using immunoSEQ Analyzer 3.0 and VDJTools for basic statistics, V/J segment usage, diversity estimates, rarefaction and pairwise overlap. Chao1, ChaoE, Efron-Thisted, Shannon and inverse Simpson indices were used to estimate diversity, which was also estimated on datasets down-sampled to the smallest sample. Repertoire overlap was determined by strict matching of CDR3 nucleotide sequence, V gene and J gene, and Jaccard-based multidimensional scaling clustering was applied. On average, thymus samples yielded 650,000 to 1,000,000 unique TCRB clonotypes, whereas blood samples yielded around 88,000.

This clonotype was obtained from a boy in the first two years of life with a congenital heart defect. Donor details come from another sample of the same person, matched by shared clones. The sequence is built from TRBV30 and TRBJ2-3; TRBD2 fits 16 bases in the junction. Source material: thymocytes. The DNA sequence reads TGTGCCAGGACGGGGACTAGCGGGAGGGAAGATACGCAGTATTTT. It is translated as CARTGTSGREDTQYF.